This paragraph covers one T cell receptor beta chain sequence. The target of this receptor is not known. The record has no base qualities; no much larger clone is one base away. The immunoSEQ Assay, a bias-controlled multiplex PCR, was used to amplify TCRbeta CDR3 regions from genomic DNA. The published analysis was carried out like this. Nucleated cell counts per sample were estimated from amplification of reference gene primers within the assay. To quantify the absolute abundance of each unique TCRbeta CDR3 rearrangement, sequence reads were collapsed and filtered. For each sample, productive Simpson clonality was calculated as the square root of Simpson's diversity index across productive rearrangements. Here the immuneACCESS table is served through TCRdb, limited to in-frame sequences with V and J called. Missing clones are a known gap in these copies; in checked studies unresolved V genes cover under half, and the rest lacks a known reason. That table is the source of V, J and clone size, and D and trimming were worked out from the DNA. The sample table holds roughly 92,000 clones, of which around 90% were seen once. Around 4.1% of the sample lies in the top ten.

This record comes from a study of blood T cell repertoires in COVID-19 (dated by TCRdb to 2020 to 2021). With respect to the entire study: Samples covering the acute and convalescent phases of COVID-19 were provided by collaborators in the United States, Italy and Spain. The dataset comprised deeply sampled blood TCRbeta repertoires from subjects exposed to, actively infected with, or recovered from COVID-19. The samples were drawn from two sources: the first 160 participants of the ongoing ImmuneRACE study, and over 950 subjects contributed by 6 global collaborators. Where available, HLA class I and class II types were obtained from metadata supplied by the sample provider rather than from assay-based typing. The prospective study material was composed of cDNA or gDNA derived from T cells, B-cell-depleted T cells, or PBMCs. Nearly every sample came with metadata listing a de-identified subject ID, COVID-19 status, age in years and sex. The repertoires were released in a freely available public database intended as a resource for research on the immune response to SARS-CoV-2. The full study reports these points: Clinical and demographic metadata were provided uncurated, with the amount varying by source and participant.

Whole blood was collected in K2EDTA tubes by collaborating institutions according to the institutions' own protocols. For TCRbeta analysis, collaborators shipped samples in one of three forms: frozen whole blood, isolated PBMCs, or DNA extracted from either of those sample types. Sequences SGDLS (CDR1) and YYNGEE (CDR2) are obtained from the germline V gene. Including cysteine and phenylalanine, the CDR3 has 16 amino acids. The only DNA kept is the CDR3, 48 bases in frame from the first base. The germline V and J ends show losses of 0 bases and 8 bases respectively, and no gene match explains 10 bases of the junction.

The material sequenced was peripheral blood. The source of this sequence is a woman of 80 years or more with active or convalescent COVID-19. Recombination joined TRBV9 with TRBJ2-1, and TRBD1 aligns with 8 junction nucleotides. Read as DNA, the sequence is TGTGCCAGCAGCGTAGATGCCAGGGGGCAGTGGGATGAGCAGTTCTTC. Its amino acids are CASSVDARGQWDEQFF.